Below, 32 T cell receptor beta chains from the same sample are listed, as sequenced in a study of shared clonotypes between healthy human individuals. The protocol was immunoSEQ multiplex PCR, while the TCRdb copy is restricted to in-frame clones and leaves out a portion. The table records more than 400,000 clones, over 70% of them present only once. Sequencing was done on a sample of PBMCs. The receptors here all came from a woman aged 40 to 55 in good health. Some clones in this sample may be carry-over from other donors' samples.

The genes are TRBV19 and TRBJ2-2; unclear D gene. V was pared by 7 bases and J by 2 bases, with 11 bases between. There are 14 residues in the CDR3. The germline CDR1 and CDR2 sequences are LNHDA and SQIVND (reference sequence). The CDR3 region is CASIEALNTGELFF. The CDR3 coding sequence is TGTGCCAGTATTGAAGCCCTCAACACCGGGGAGCTGTTTTTT. Based on the CDR3 plus reference TRBV19 and TRBJ2-2, the full variable domain is DGGITQSPKYLFRKEGQNVTLSCEQNLNHDAMYWYRQDPGQGLRLIYYSQIVNDFQKGDIAEGYSVSREKKESFPLTVTSAQKNPTAFYLCASIEALNTGELFFGEGSRLTVL.

The genes are TRBV13 and TRBJ2-7; TRBD1 is a possible D gene (6 bases). There are 15 residues in the CDR3. Per the germline V gene, CDR1 is PRHDT and CDR2 is FYEKMQ (reference sequence). V lost 5 bases and J lost 3, with 17 bases in between. The CDR3 sequence is CASSAQGKGVYEQYF. CDR3 in DNA: TGTGCCAGCAGCGCTCAGGGCAAGGGGGTCTACGAGCAGTACTTC.

The CDR3 nucleotides read TGTGCCACCCAGTGGCGGAGGAACACAGATACGCAGTATTTT. It codes for CATQWRRNTDTQYF. The rearrangement links TRBV5-4 to TRBJ2-3; tentative D call: TRBD2 (5 bases). This CDR3 has 14 amino acids. Germline V gene sequence: CDR1 SGHNT, CDR2 YYREEE (reference sequence). Between the trimmed V and J ends, which lost 9 bases and 2 bases, there was a span of 16 bases.

This clone was observed at least ten times. The identical CDR3 is also encoded by other nucleotide sequences in the sample. The V call is TRBV5-6, the J call TRBJ2-1, with a weak D call TRBD1 (6 bases). This CDR3 is 15 amino acids long. Germline CDR1 reads SGHDT; CDR2 reads YYEEEE. With 4 bases removed from V and 9 bases from J, the gap between germline ends came to 20 bases. Written as DNA, the CDR3 is TGTGCCAGCAGCCGTCCGGGGCAGGGGTGGGGTGAGCAGTTCTTC. Protein product: CASSRPGQGWGEQFF.

The chain recombines TRBV6-1 with TRBJ2-7; a weak D match, TRBD1 (6 bases). The germline gives CDR1 MNHNS, CDR2 SASEGT. V lost 6 bases and J lost 0, with 15 bases in between. CDR3 size: 15 residues. The CDR3 DNA sequence: TGTGCCAGCAGCTCCCTCGGGACATCCTCCTACGAGCAGTACTTC. Protein product: CASSSLGTSSYEQYF.

The gene calls are TRBV28 and TRBJ1-4, with 7 bases that match TRBD1. Germline CDR1 MDHEN, CDR2 SYDVKM. V lost 4 bases, J lost 3 bases, and 2 bases stayed unmatched. The CDR3 contains 14 residues. CDR3 nucleotide sequence: TGTGCCAGCAGTTCCGGACAGGCTAATGAAAAACTGTTTTTT. Encoded protein: CASSSGQANEKLFF. Using reference TRBV28 and TRBJ1-4 for the parts outside the CDR3, the full variable domain is DVKVTQSSRYLVKRTGEKVFLECVQDMDHENMFWYRQDPGLGLRLIYFSYDVKMKEKGDIPEGYSVSREKKERFSLILESASTNQTSMYLCASSSGQANEKLFFGSGTQLSVL.

The rearrangement joins TRBV19 to TRBJ1-1, with TRBD1 matching 8 bases. The CDR3 is made up of 15 amino acids. CDR1 is LNHDA, CDR2 SQIVND, per germline (reference sequence). J lost 3 bases, V lost 8 bases, and 11 bases had no gene match. The CDR3 sequence is CASLGREDRDTEAFF. CDR3 DNA sequence: TGTGCCAGTTTGGGTCGGGAGGACAGGGACACTGAAGCTTTCTTT.

In DNA, the CDR3 is TGCAGCGTTGGCGGGGACGAGACCCAGTACTTC. It yields the protein CSVGGDETQYF. The chain has TRBV29-1 and TRBJ2-5; D might be TRBD2 (6 bases). Germline V CDR1 and CDR2: SQVTM, ANQGSEA. V dropped 4 bases and J dropped 5 bases, with 8 bases sitting between them. The CDR3 runs 11 residues.

As regards this clone: The same CDR3 is also encoded by other DNA sequences in this sample. The genes are TRBV18 and TRBJ2-3, with 9 bases that match TRBD2. CDR1 and CDR2 from the germline V gene are KGHSH and LQKENI. V trimming: 0 bases; J trimming: 2 bases; junction bases outside the gene matches: 3. The CDR3 loop spans 16 amino acids. CDR3 DNA: TGTGCCAGCTCACCACCGAGCGGGAGGAACACAGATACGCAGTATTTT. Translated: CASSPPSGRNTDTQYF. Based on the CDR3 plus reference TRBV18 and TRBJ2-3, the full variable domain is NAGVMQNPRHLVRRRGQEARLRCSPMKGHSHVYWYRQLPEEGLKFMVYLQKENIIDESGMPKERFSAEFPKEGPSILRIQQVVRGDSAAYFCASSPPSGRNTDTQYFGPGTRLTVL.

With regard to this clone: A far larger clone is one nucleotide away, so this likely arose from a read error. The rearrangement uses TRBV10-1 and TRBJ2-6, with D maybe TRBD2 (5 bases). The length of the CDR3 is 16 residues. Germline loops: CDR1 WNHNN, CDR2 SYGVQD (reference sequence). CDR3 region: CASSELDFSGANVLTF. CDR3 coding DNA: TGTGCCAGCAGTGAGTTGGACTTCTCTGGGGCCAACGTCCTGACTTTC.

This clone has a single count. The chain recombines TRBV5-5 with TRBJ1-4; possibly TRBD1 for D (5 bases). Germline V gene data show CDR1 as SGHKS and CDR2 as YYEKEE (reference sequence). This CDR3 contains 14 residues. V lost 6 bases, J lost 2 bases, and 11 bases lay in between. CDR3 coding DNA: TGTGCCAGCACTCGAGGGGAGACTAATGAAAAACTGTTTTTT. This gives the protein CASTRGETNEKLFF.

The rearrangement joins TRBV6-1 to TRBJ2-7, with unresolved D. V gave up 5 bases and J gave up 3 bases, with 11 bases separating them. This CDR3 is 13 amino acids long. CDR1 and CDR2 (germline): MNHNS, SASEGT. In nucleotides, the CDR3 is TGTGCCAGCAGTTTGTCAACCAACTACGAGCAGTACTTC. The encoded protein is CASSLSTNYEQYF.

The genes are TRBV27 and TRBJ2-7, with 9 bases that match TRBD2. Unmatched junction bases numbered 18, after V lost 5 bases and J lost 4 bases. Per the germline V gene, CDR1 is MNHEY and CDR2 is SMNVEV (reference sequence). The length of the CDR3 is 18 residues. The CDR3: CASSPRRGVSGSWYEQYF. The CDR3 DNA is TGTGCCAGCAGTCCGCGAAGGGGGGTTAGCGGGAGTTGGTACGAGCAGTACTTC.

This clone has just a few counts. This chain joins TRBV4-1 and TRBJ2-7, with a tentative D call TRBD2 (6 bases). The CDR3 runs to 15 residues. Trimming stripped 2 bases from V and 6 bases from J, with 17 bases between. Looked up from germline, CDR1 is MGHRA and CDR2 is YSYEKL. CDR3 in DNA: TGCGCCAGCAGCCAACTACGGGAGAGATTGGGCGAGCAGTACTTC. Protein sequence: CASSQLRERLGEQYF.

This clone was observed once. The J gene is TRBJ2-7, the V gene TRBV4-1, with a possible D match to TRBD2 (6 bases). Germline values: CDR1 MGHRA, CDR2 YSYEKL. The CDR3 covers 18 residues. The V end was cut by 0 bases, the J end by 0 bases, with 18 bases between. This chain's CDR3 is CASSQEQWGLLSSYEQYF. The CDR3 DNA reads TGCGCCAGCAGCCAAGAACAGTGGGGACTCTTGAGCTCCTACGAGCAGTACTTC.

The J gene is TRBJ2-3, the V gene TRBV6-5; TRBD2 matches 7 bases. CDR1 and CDR2 from the germline V gene are MNHEY and SVGAGI. The CDR3 has 13 residues. V shed 8 bases, J shed 3 bases, and the junction held 5 bases outside the gene matches. CDR3 nucleotide sequence: TGTGCCAGCCGGGCTAGCGGAACAGATACGCAGTATTTT. Translation: CASRASGTDTQYF.

A word on this clone: A read error likely explains this, since a far larger clone differs by one base. Other DNA sequences of this sample code for an identical CDR3. The chain joins TRBV28 to TRBJ2-2, with 11 positions matching TRBD1. The V gene's germline CDR1 is MDHEN and CDR2 SYDVKM. There are 16 residues in the CDR3. CDR3 amino acids: CASSPDRGLPTGELFF. The CDR3 region has the DNA TGTGCTAGCAGCCCGGACAGGGGGCTTCCCACCGGGGAGCTGTTTTTT.

The J gene is TRBJ2-7, the V gene TRBV7-9; D is perhaps TRBD2 (5 bases). Germline CDR1 is SEHNR and CDR2 is FQNEAQ (reference sequence). V was pared by 1 base and J by 5 bases, with 9 bases between. The CDR3 loop spans 13 amino acids. CDR3 residues: CASSLGASNEQYF. The CDR3 DNA reads as TGTGCCAGCAGCTTAGGGGCTAGCAACGAGCAGTACTTC.

About this clone: This likely reflects a read error, since a far larger clone is one base away. This rearrangement joins TRBV4-1 to TRBJ2-2; D unclear. CDR1 is MGHRA and CDR2 is YSYEKL in the germline V gene. This CDR3 comprises 17 residues. The CDR3 coding sequence is TGCGCCAGCGGCCAAGAGGTTCGGGTCGGGTTCACCGGGGAGCTGTTTTTT. It translates to CASGQEVRVGFTGELFF.

V is TRBV7-2 and J is TRBJ2-3; D possibly corresponds to TRBD2 (5 bases). The germline V gene has CDR1 SGHTA and CDR2 FQGNSA. The V end lost 1 base, the J end lost 4 bases, and 9 bases lay between the germline ends. The CDR3 sequence is 14 residues long. CDR3: CASSLGIGADTQYF. CDR3 sequence (DNA): TGTGCCAGCAGCTTAGGCATCGGGGCAGATACGCAGTATTTT.

The CDR3 loop reads CASSLQGGTGTEAFF. The CDR3 coding sequence is TGTGCCAGCAGCTTGCAGGGAGGGACGGGGACTGAAGCTTTCTTT. The chain carries TRBV7-3 and TRBJ1-1; D is perhaps TRBD1 (5 bases). Trimming left V 3 bases short and J 5 bases short, with 16 bases between. The CDR3 is made up of 15 amino acids. Germline V gives CDR1 SGHTA, CDR2 FQGTGA.

The chain carries TRBV27 and TRBJ2-7, with D unresolved. V lost 9 bases to trimming and J lost 2 bases, with 14 bases between them. The CDR3 runs to 13 residues. The V gene's germline CDR1 is MNHEY and CDR2 SMNVEV (reference sequence). CDR3 bases: TGTGCCAGTTGGGCCAACCCTCCCTACGAGCAGTACTTC. Protein product: CASWANPPYEQYF.

This clone was observed once. The rearrangement links TRBV5-1 to TRBJ1-2; D not resolved. The CDR3 has 14 amino acids. Germline V lookup: CDR1 SGHRS, CDR2 YFSETQ. Trimming took 5 bases from V and 2 from J, leaving 13 bases between them. CDR3 protein: CASSTGVVNYGYTF. DNA of the CDR3: TGCGCCAGCAGTACCGGTGTGGTGAACTATGGCTACACCTTC.

The chain uses TRBV6-6 and TRBJ2-4; 9 bases are a match to TRBD2. CDR1 MNHNY and CDR2 SVGAGI come from the germline V gene (reference sequence). The CDR3 has 15 amino acids. V trimming: 7 bases; J trimming: 3 bases; junction bases outside the gene matches: 7. The CDR3 coding sequence is TGTGCCAGCATGCTGAGCGGGAGGAACAAAAACATTCAGTACTTC. Translating it yields CASMLSGRNKNIQYF.

The V gene is TRBV4-1, the J gene TRBJ2-7; 9 nucleotides align to TRBD1. CDR1 and CDR2 (germline): MGHRA, YSYEKL. CDR3 length equals 15 residues. The V segment lost 4 bases and the J segment 0 bases; nucleotides outside the gene matches: 4. Written as DNA, the CDR3 is TGCGCCAGCAGCCTCGGACAGGGGAGCTCCTACGAGCAGTACTTC. Residues: CASSLGQGSSYEQYF.

The chain joins TRBV5-1 to TRBJ2-5; D remains ambiguous. In germline, CDR1 is SGHRS, CDR2 YFSETQ. This CDR3 spans 14 amino acids. The germline V and J ends were trimmed by 4 bases and 1 base, with 11 bases remaining between them. CDR3 region: CASSNSGFQETQYF. The CDR3 DNA is TGCGCCAGCAGCAACTCGGGCTTCCAAGAGACCCAGTACTTC.

This clone appeared a single time. V is TRBV2 and J is TRBJ2-2, with 9 bases fitting TRBD1. With V trimmed by 6 bases and J by 5 bases, 7 bases remained unmatched. Germline lookup yields CDR1 SNHLY and CDR2 FYNNEI. CDR3 length: 15 amino acids. Here the CDR3 reads CASRGTGFMTGELFF. The CDR3, as DNA: TGTGCCAGCAGAGGGACAGGGTTTATGACCGGGGAGCTGTTTTTT.

The V gene is TRBV18, the J gene TRBJ1-5, with 8 bases identical to TRBD1. V lost 0 bases to trimming and J lost 5 bases; unmatched junction nucleotides: 9. The CDR3 is 17 residues long. From germline, CDR1 is KGHSH and CDR2 LQKENI. The CDR3 sequence: CASSPPAAGGSDQPQHF. The CDR3 region has the DNA TGTGCCAGCTCACCACCGGCGGCAGGGGGCAGCGATCAGCCCCAGCATTTT.

The chain has TRBV18 and TRBJ2-2; 7 bases align to TRBD1. This CDR3 contains 17 residues. J gave up 3 bases and V 1 base, and 8 bases lay outside the gene matches. The V gene's germline CDR1 is KGHSH and CDR2 LQKENI. CDR3 amino acids: CASSPQGRGSYTGELFF. The CDR3 bases are TGTGCCAGCTCACCACAAGGCAGGGGGTCCTACACCGGGGAGCTGTTTTTT.

The chain employs TRBV10-3 and TRBJ2-3; TRBD2 matches at 10 bases. V lost 6 bases to trimming and J lost 4 bases; unmatched junction nucleotides: 13. Looked up from germline, CDR1 is ENHRY and CDR2 is SYGVKD. CDR3 length: 17 amino acids. The chain's CDR3 is CAISLGRASGSSDTQYF. The CDR3, as DNA: TGTGCCATCAGCCTCGGGCGTGCTAGCGGGAGCTCAGATACGCAGTATTTT.

The V and J genes are TRBV6-1 and TRBJ2-7, with D uncertain. This CDR3 spans 11 amino acids. Trimming took off 6 bases at V and 3 bases at J, with 6 bases between the two ends. CDR1 is MNHNS and CDR2 is SASEGT in the germline V gene. The CDR3 bases are TGTGCCAGCAGCGGATACTACGAGCAGTACTTC. It encodes CASSGYYEQYF.

Notes on this clone: The junction departs from germline at one end; a sequencing error may be responsible. CDR3 in DNA: TGTGCCAGCAGCACAGACAGGGACGGCGGGAGGGTCGATTTC. It codes for CASSTDRDGGRVDF. The V gene is TRBV5-6, the J gene TRBJ2-7; TRBD2 aligns across 9 bases. Germline V gene data show CDR1 as SGHDT and CDR2 as YYEEEE. This CDR3 contains 14 residues.